This TCR beta chain was recorded in a study of blood T cell repertoires in COVID-19. The V end lost 1 base, the J end lost 6 bases, and 9 bases lay between the germline ends. Per the germline V gene, CDR1 is SGHAT and CDR2 is FQNNGV. The CDR3 is 13 amino acids. As processed by the authors: How many nucleated cells were present was estimated from reference gene primer amplification. Clones were sequenced by immunoSEQ multiplex PCR, and TCRdb holds only the in-frame ones, with some missing. V and J calls and clone size follow that table, whereas D and trimming were derived from the DNA. The table lists about 88,000 clones, more than 70% of them singletons.

This chain joins TRBV11-2 and TRBJ1-1; D ambiguous. The origin of this receptor is a human donor in a cohort sampled during active COVID-19. Source material: peripheral blood. DNA for the CDR3: TGTGCCAGCAGCTTAGTCCCGGGATCTGAAGCTTTCTTT. This codes for CASSLVPGSEAFF.